This T cell receptor (beta chain) originates from a study of blood T cell repertoires in COVID-19. At the level of the study: T cells, B-cell-depleted T cells, or PBMCs provided the cDNA or gDNA that served as material.

Using immunoSEQ multiplex PCR, the repertoire was profiled, and TCRdb retains in-frame clones only, with some absent. The table shows under 200,000 clones, with roughly 91% occurring only once. CDR1 and CDR2 from the germline V gene are MNHEY and SMNVEV (reference sequence). The CDR3 has 14 amino acids. Trimming left V 5 bases short and J 0 bases short, with 8 bases between. Sequencing input: peripheral blood. The receptor was derived from a man aged 35 to 55 with active or convalescent COVID-19. The genes are TRBV27 and TRBJ1-5; D unresolved. The DNA of the CDR3 is TGTGCCAGCAGTCCTCTCTCTAGCAATCAGCCCCAGCATTTT. Translating it yields CASSPLSSNQPQHF.